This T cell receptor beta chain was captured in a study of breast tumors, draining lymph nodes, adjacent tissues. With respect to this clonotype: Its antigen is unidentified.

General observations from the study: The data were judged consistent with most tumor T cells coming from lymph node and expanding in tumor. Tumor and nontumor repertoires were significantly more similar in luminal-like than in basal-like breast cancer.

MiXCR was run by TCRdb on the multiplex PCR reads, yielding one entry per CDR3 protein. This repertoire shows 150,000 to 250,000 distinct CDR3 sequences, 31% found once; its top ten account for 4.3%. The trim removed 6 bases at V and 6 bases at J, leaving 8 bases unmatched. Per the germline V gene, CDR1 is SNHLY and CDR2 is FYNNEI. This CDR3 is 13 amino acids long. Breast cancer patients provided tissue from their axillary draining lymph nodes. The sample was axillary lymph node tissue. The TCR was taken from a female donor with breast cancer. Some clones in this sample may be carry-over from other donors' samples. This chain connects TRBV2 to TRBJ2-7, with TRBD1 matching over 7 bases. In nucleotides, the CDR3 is TGTGCCAGCAGATCACAGGGGACGGTCGAGCAGTACTTC. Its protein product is CASRSQGTVEQYF.